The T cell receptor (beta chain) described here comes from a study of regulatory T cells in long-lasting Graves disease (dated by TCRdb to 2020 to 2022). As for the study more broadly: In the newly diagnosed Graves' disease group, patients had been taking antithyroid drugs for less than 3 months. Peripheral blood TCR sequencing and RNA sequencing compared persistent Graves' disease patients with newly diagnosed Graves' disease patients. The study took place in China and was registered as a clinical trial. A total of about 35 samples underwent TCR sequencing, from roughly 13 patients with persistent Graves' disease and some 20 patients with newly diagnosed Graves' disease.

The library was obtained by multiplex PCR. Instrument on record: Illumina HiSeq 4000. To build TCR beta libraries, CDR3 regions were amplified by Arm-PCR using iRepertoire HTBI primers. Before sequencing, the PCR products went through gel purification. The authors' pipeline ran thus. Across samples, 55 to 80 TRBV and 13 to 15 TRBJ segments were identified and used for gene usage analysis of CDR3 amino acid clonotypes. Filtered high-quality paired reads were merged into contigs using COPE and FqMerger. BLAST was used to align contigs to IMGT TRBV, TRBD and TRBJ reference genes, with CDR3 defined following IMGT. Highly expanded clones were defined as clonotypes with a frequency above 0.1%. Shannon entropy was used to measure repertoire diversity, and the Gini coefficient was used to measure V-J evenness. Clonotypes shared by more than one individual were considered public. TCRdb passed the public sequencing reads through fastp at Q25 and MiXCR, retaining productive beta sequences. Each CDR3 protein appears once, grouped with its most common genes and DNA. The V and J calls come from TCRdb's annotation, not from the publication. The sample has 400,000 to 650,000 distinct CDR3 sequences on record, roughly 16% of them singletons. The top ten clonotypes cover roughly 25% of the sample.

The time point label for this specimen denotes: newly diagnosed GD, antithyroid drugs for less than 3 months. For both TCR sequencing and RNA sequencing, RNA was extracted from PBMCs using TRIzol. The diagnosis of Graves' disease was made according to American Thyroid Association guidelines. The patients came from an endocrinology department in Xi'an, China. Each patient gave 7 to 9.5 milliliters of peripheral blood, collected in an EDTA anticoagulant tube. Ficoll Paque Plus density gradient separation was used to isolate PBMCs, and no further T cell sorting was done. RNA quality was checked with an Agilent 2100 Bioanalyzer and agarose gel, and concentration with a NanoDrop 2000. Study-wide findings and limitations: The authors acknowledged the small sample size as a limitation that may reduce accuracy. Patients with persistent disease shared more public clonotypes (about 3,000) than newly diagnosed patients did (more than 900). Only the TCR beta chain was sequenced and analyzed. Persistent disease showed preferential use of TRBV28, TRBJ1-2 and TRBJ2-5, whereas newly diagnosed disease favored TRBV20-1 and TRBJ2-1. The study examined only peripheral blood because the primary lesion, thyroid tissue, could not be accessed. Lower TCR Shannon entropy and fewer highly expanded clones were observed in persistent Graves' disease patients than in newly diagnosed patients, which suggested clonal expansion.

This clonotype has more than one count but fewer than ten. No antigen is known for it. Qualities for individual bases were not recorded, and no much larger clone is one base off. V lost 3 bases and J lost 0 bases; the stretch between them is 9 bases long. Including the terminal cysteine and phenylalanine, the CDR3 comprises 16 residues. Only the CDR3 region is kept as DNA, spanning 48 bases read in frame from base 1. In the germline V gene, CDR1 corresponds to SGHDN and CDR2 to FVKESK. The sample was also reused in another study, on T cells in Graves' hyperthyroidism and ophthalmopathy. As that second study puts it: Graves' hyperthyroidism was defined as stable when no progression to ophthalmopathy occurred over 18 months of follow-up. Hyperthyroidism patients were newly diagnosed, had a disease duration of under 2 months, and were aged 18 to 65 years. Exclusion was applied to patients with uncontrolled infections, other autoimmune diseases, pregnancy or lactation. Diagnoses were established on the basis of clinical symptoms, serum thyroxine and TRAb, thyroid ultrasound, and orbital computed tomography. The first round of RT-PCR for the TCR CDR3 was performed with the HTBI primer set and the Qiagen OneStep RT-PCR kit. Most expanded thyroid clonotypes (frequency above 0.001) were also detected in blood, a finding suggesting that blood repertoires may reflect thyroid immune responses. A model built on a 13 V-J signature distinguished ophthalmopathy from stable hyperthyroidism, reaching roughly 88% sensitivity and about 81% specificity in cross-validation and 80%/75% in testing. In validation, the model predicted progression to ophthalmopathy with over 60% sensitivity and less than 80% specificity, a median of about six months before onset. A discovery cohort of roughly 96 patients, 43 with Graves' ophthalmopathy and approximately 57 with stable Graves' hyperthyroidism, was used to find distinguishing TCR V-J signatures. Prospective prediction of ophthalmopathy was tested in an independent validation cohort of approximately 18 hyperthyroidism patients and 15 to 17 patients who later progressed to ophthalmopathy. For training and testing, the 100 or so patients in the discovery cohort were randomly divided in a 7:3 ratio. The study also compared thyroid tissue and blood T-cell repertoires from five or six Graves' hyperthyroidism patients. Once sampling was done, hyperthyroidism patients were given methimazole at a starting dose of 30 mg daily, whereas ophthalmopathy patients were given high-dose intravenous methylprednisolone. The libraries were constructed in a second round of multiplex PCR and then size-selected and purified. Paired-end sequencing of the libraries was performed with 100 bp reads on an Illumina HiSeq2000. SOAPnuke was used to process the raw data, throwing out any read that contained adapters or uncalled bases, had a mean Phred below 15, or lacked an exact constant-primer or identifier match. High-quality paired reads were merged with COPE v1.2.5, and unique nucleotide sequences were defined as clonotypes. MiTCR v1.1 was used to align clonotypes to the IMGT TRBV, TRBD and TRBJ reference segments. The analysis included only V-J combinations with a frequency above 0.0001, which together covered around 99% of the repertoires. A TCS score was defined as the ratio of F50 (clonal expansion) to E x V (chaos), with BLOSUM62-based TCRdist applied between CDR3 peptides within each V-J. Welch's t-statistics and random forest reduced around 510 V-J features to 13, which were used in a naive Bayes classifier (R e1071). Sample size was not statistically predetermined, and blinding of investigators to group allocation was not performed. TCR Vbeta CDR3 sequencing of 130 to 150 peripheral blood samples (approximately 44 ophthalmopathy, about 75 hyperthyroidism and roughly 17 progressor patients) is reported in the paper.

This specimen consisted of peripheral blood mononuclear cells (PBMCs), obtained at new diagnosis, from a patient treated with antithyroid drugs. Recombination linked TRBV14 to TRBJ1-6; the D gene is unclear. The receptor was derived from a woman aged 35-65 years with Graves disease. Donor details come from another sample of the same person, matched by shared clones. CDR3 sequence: CASSHGESSYNSPLHF. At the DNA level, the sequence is TGTGCCAGCAGCCATGGAGAGAGCTCCTATAATTCACCCCTCCACTTT.